This TCR beta chain is drawn from a study of T cell repertoires in cytomegalovirus infection. Study background: Evidence of both CMV infection and a matching HLA type came from public TCR beta signatures. General observations from the study: Public TCR beta family frequency separated CMV-and-HLA carriers, including in an independent cohort.

Turning to this clonotype: The antigen is undetermined.

TCRdb reprocessed the reads with MiXCR, giving one entry per CDR3 protein. Among about 700,000 distinct CDR3 sequences listed, about 30% were seen once. The germline gives CDR1 SGHNT, CDR2 YYREEE (reference sequence). Trimming removed 4 bases from V and 0 bases from J, with 8 bases in between. This CDR3 is 14 amino acids long. The receptor comes from a human donor in good health (CMV status not recorded). Some clones in this sample may be carry-over from other donors' samples. The chain links TRBV5-4 to TRBJ1-3; maybe TRBD1 (5 bases). Sequences were derived from cultured PBMCs, sampled from culture after CMV antigen stimulation. For the CDR3, the DNA is TGTGCCAGCAGCGGGCAGGGCTCTGGAAACACCATATATTTT. Translation: CASSGQGSGNTIYF.